This TCR beta chain appears in the sequencing data of a study of T cells in Graves' hyperthyroidism and ophthalmopathy. Study findings and constraints: The authors' 13 V-J model separated ophthalmopathy from stable hyperthyroidism.

A note on this clonotype: Its antigen is undetermined.

RNA transcripts gave rise to amplified TCR beta CDR3 regions. The TCR CDR3 was amplified in a first-round RT-PCR using the HTBI primer set. Each CDR3 protein gets one entry after TCRdb re-called the multiplex PCR reads with MiXCR. Of some 700,000 distinct CDR3 sequences detected, 17% appear once; the ten largest clones hold about 14%. Each diagnosis was grounded in clinical symptoms, serum thyroxine and TRAb, thyroid ultrasound, and orbital computed tomography. This CDR3 spans 13 amino acids. Trimming cost V 10 bases and J 13 bases; bases outside gene matches: 10. Germline values: CDR1 LNHDA, CDR2 SQIVND (reference sequence).

Sequencing was carried out using blood. The receptor comes from a man aged 45 to 65 with Graves' hyperthyroidism. This sequence joins TRBV19 and TRBJ2-1; TRBD2 matches 13 bases. The CDR3 DNA sequence: TGTGCCACCGCGATGACTAGCGGGAGGATCCAGTTCTTC. Its protein product is CATAMTSGRIQFF. Full variable domain (missing parts from reference TRBV19 and TRBJ2-1): DGGITQSPKYLFRKEGQNVTLSCEQNLNHDAMYWYRQDPGQGLRLIYYSQIVNDFQKGDIAEGYSVSREKKESFPLTVTSAQKNPTAFYLCATAMTSGRIQFFGPGTRLTVL.